This T cell receptor beta chain was recovered during a study of cytomegalovirus exposure and HLA in healthy donors. Study information: The roughly 120 million unique TCR beta sequences, from about 179 million T cells, were found by an earlier analysis. Early released data had about 85 million unique TCRs, all coming from HLA-typed donors. Findings and caveats of the study: The study listed 164 cytomegalovirus-associated TCR beta chains. Presence/absence analyses supposed approximately even sequencing depth among donors.

About this clone: Its antigen is unknown.

CDR3 length: 16 amino acids. Unmatched junction bases numbered 4, after V lost 3 bases and J lost 4 bases. Germline V lookup: CDR1 LNHDA, CDR2 SQIVND (reference sequence). With 60 Vbeta and 13 Jbeta primers, the PCR was carried out. Here immunoSEQ multiplex PCR was the method, and the copy in TCRdb shows in-frame clones only, minus some. The sample has about 240,000 clones, 81% seen once. V gene TRBV19 combines with J gene TRBJ2-2; 11 nucleotides line up with TRBD2. This sequence was found in a woman aged 55-69 years in good health and CMV-seropositive. The specimen sequenced was PBMCs. The CDR3 bases are TGTGCCAGTAGTATTACTAGCGGGAGCGGCACCGGGGAGCTGTTTTTT. Its translation: CASSITSGSGTGELFF.